The 8 T cell receptor beta chains below were found in one sample sequenced in a study of long-term antiretroviral therapy in people with HIV. It was version v3.0 of the immunoSEQ assay that was run at survey level. Here immunoSEQ multiplex PCR was the method, and the copy in TCRdb shows in-frame clones only, minus some. Counted here are 45,000 to 50,000 clones, 80% to 90% occurring once; the ten biggest clones make up around 3.2%. The sample was unsorted PBMCs, taken 0.8 years after starting antiretroviral therapy. These receptors all stem from a young woman with HIV.

The chain links TRBV7-9 to TRBJ2-1, with 10 bases aligning to TRBD2. Germline trimming cut 5 bases from V and 8 bases from J; bases unmatched to any gene: 12. The germline V gene encodes CDR1 SEHNR and CDR2 FQNEAQ (reference sequence). The CDR3 is 16 residues long. The CDR3 loop is CASSKPSGRRRDEQFF. The CDR3 DNA reads as TGTGCCAGCAGCAAGCCTAGCGGGAGAAGAAGAGATGAGCAGTTCTTC. The full variable domain, in which reference TRBV7-9 and TRBJ2-1 provide the parts outside the CDR3, is DTGVSQNPRHKITKRGQNVTFRCDPISEHNRLYWYRQTLGQGPEFLTYFQNEAQLEKSRLLSDRFSAERPKGSFSTLEIQRTEQGDSAMYLCASSKPSGRRRDEQFFGPGTRLTVL.

Comment on this clone: The junction differs from germline at one of its ends, possibly a read error. The V gene is TRBV7-6, the J gene TRBJ1-1, with a possible D match to TRBD1 (6 bases). The CDR3 has 15 residues. The germline V gene encodes CDR1 SGHVS and CDR2 FNYEAQ. CDR3 region: CASSLSVGANAEAFF. For the CDR3, the DNA is TGTGCCAGCAGCTTATCTGTGGGGGCGAACGCTGAAGCTTTCTTT.

This clone was observed once. This sequence joins TRBV27 and TRBJ2-2, with D possibly being TRBD1 (5 bases). The CDR3 runs to 12 residues. Per germline, CDR1 MNHEY and CDR2 SMNVEV (reference sequence). Trimming pared 7 bases from V and 6 bases from J, leaving 9 bases between. DNA of the CDR3: TGTGCCAGCAAGTGGGGCGCCGGGGAGCTGTTTTTT. Translated: CASKWGAGELFF.

The chain joins TRBV6-6 to TRBJ2-3, with 10 bases matching TRBD2. CDR1 is MNHNY and CDR2 is SVGAGI in the germline V gene (reference sequence). The J segment lost 2 bases and the V segment lost 5 bases, leaving 4 bases of the junction unmatched. The CDR3 is 15 amino acids. The CDR3 protein is CASSLLAGITDTQYF. DNA for the CDR3: TGTGCCAGCAGTCTACTAGCGGGGATCACAGATACGCAGTATTTT.

Only a few counts were recorded for this clone. The genes are TRBV9 and TRBJ1-2; TRBD1 matches at 9 bases. Germline V CDR1 and CDR2: SGDLS, YYNGEE. This CDR3 comprises 15 residues. V dropped 2 bases and J dropped 4; count of bases not matched to a gene: 6. As DNA, the CDR3 is TGTGCCAGCAGCGTCCGGGGACAGGGACTCTATGGCTACACCTTC. It yields the protein CASSVRGQGLYGYTF.

V gene TRBV11-3 combines with J gene TRBJ2-1; weak D call: TRBD1 (6 bases). CDR3 length equals 20 residues. CDR1 is SGHNT, CDR2 YENEEA, per germline. V was cut by 1 base and J by 7 bases, with 29 bases left in between. For the CDR3, the DNA is TGTGCCAGCAGCTTAGGGGCAGGGGTTGGTCTGTCGGGACCCAAAAATGAGCAGTTCTTC. This sequence encodes CASSLGAGVGLSGPKNEQFF.

V and J are TRBV7-2 and TRBJ2-7; D unclear. Germline V lookup: CDR1 SGHTA, CDR2 FQGNSA. CDR3 length: 12 residues. Trimming took 5 bases from V and 0 from J, leaving 5 bases between them. In DNA form, the CDR3 reads TGTGCCAGCAGCCCCCGCTCCTACGAGCAGTACTTC. Protein: CASSPRSYEQYF.

This chain joins TRBV6-6 and TRBJ2-7; 7 bases map to TRBD1. CDR3 size: 15 residues. Per the germline V gene, CDR1 is MNHNY and CDR2 is SVGAGI (reference sequence). V lost 2 bases and J lost 2; bases outside the gene matches: 6. The CDR3 region is CASSYAEGGPYEQYF. Here the CDR3 DNA reads TGTGCCAGCAGTTACGCTGAAGGGGGCCCCTACGAGCAGTACTTC.